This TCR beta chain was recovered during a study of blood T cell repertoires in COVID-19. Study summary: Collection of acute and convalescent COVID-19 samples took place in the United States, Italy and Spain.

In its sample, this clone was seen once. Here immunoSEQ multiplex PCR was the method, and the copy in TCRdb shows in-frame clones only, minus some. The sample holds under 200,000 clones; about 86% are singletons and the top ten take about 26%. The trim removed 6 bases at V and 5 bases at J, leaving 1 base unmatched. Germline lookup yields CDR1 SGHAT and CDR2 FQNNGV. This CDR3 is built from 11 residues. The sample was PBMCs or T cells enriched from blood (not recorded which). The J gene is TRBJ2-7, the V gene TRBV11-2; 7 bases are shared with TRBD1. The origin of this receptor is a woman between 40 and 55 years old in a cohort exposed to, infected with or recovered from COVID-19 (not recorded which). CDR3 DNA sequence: TGTGCCAGCAGTACAGGGGACGAGCAGTACTTC. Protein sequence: CASSTGDEQYF.